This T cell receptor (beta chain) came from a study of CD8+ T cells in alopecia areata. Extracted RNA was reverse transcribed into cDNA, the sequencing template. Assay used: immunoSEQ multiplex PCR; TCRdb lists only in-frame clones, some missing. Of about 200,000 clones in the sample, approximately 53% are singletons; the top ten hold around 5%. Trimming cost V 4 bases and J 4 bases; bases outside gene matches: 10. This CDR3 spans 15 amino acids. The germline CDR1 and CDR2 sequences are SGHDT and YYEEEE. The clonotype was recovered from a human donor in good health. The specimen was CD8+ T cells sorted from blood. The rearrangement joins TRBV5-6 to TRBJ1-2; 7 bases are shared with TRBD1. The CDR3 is CASSGGTDDIYGYTF. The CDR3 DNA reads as TGTGCCAGCAGCGGGGGGACAGACGACATCTATGGCTACACCTTC.